Listed below are T cell receptor beta chains from one sample, sequenced in a study of blood T cell repertoires in COVID-19. Clones were read by immunoSEQ multiplex PCR, and TCRdb kept only the in-frame ones, dropping some. The sample shows around 220,000 clones, more than 75% of them seen only once. Sample: PBMCs or T cells enriched from blood (not recorded which). Receptor source: a woman aged 40 to 50 with acute COVID-19. The CDR3 runs from the conserved cysteine through the conserved F or W. D genes are given only for firm matches. Some rows mark clone size as missing; the rest say once, few, many or name a class of expanded clone.

TRBV9	-	TRBJ1-5	-	CASSPTGITDQPQHF	TGTGCCAGCAGCCCAACGGGGATTACTGATCAGCCCCAGCATTTT
TRBV5-4	TRBD2	TRBJ2-5	-	CASSTASGLQETQYF	TGTGCCAGCAGCACTGCTAGCGGGCTCCAAGAGACCCAGTACTTC
TRBV5-4	-	TRBJ2-6	-	CASSFPGSGANVLTF	TGTGCCAGCAGCTTCCCGGGTTCCGGGGCCAACGTCCTGACTTTC
TRBV9	-	TRBJ2-1	-	CASSVGSGGSVGEQFF	TGTGCCAGCAGCGTAGGGTCAGGGGGGAGTGTTGGTGAGCAGTTCTTC
TRBV7-9	TRBD1	TRBJ1-2	-	CASSLTGFNYGYTF	TGTGCCAGCAGCTTGACAGGGTTTAACTATGGCTACACCTTC
TRBV7-3	-	TRBJ2-7	-	CASSSRVSHEQYF	TGTGCCAGCAGCTCCAGGGTTTCGCACGAGCAGTACTTC
TRBV29-1	-	TRBJ1-1	few	CSAPHGRGEAFF	TGCAGCGCACCCCACGGCCGGGGTGAAGCTTTCTTT
TRBV14	-	TRBJ2-1	few	CASSQPGLTLYNEQFF	TGTGCCAGCAGCCAGCCGGGACTGACACTCTACAATGAGCAGTTCTTC
TRBV28	-	TRBJ1-6	-	CASSLSPGRANSPLHF	TGTGCCAGCAGTTTATCCCCGGGCAGGGCTAATTCACCCCTCCACTTT
TRBV29-1	-	TRBJ1-2	-	CSVEDTAIYGYTF	TGCAGCGTTGAAGACACAGCAATCTATGGCTACACCTTC
TRBV3-1/TRBV3-2	-	TRBJ1-3	-	CASSHSGGGNTIYF	TGTGCCAGCAGCCACTCAGGTGGCGGAAACACCATATATTTT
TRBV27	-	TRBJ1-5	few	CASSKRDNQPQHF	TGTGCCAGCAGTAAGAGGGACAATCAGCCCCAGCATTTT
TRBV10-3	TRBD1	TRBJ1-5	-	CAISESVNRGGDQPQHF	TGTGCCATCAGTGAGTCCGTTAACAGGGGGGGAGATCAGCCCCAGCATTTT
TRBV27	TRBD1	TRBJ1-2	once	CASSPWGQGNHGYTF	TGTGCCAGCAGTCCATGGGGACAGGGAAACCATGGCTACACCTTC
TRBV7-3	TRBD1	TRBJ1-2	-	CASSLDNRGNYGYTF	TGTGCCAGCAGCTTAGACAACAGGGGGAACTATGGCTACACCTTC
TRBV7-7	-	TRBJ2-1	-	CASSLGDSNEQFF	TGTGCTAGCAGCTTAGGGGACTCAAATGAGCAGTTCTTC
TRBV9	-	TRBJ2-1	few	CASSVLHPGSYNEQFF	TGTGCCAGCAGCGTCCTACACCCCGGGTCCTACAATGAGCAGTTCTTC
TRBV7-2	-	TRBJ1-4	-	CASSLDRAGEKLFF	TGTGCCAGCAGCTTAGACAGGGCAGGAGAAAAACTGTTTTTT
TRBV19	-	TRBJ2-2	-	CASSIEGAGLGELFF	TGTGCCAGTAGTATAGAGGGGGCCGGCCTCGGGGAGCTGTTTTTT
TRBV29-1	TRBD1	TRBJ2-2	few	CSVKDRGLNTGELFF	TGCAGCGTAAAGGACAGGGGGCTTAACACCGGGGAGCTGTTTTTT
TRBV6-5	TRBD1	TRBJ1-2	-	CASSYLGRGLGGYTF	TGTGCCAGCAGTTACTTAGGCAGGGGGCTTGGTGGCTACACCTTC
TRBV5-1	-	TRBJ2-1	-	CASSPISEGNEQFF	TGCGCCAGCAGCCCCATTTCAGAGGGCAATGAGCAGTTCTTC
TRBV6-2/TRBV6-3	TRBD1	TRBJ1-2	-	CASSGRTGLTRYTF	TGTGCCAGCAGTGGACGGACAGGGCTTACTCGGTACACCTTC
TRBV27	-	TRBJ1-6	-	CASSFRNSPLHF	TGTGCCAGCAGTTTCAGGAATTCACCCCTCCACTTT
TRBV29-1	TRBD1	TRBJ2-1	-	CSVGTGAAEQFF	TGCAGCGTTGGGACAGGGGCCGCCGAGCAGTTCTTC
TRBV19	-	TRBJ1-1	-	CASSFLSPDGEAEAFF	TGTGCCAGTAGTTTCCTCAGCCCCGATGGGGAGGCTGAAGCTTTCTTT
TRBV6-2/TRBV6-3	-	TRBJ1-1	-	CASSYIVNTEAFF	TGTGCCAGCAGTTACATCGTGAACACTGAAGCTTTCTTT
TRBV24-1	TRBD1	TRBJ2-1	once	CATSDLGQGAQNEQFF	TGTGCCACCAGTGATTTGGGACAGGGGGCGCAAAATGAGCAGTTCTTC
TRBV14	TRBD2	TRBJ2-1	-	CASSPAGVYNEQFF	TGTGCCAGCAGCCCGGCGGGGGTCTACAATGAGCAGTTCTTC
TRBV7-9	-	TRBJ2-3	-	CASTLRAGAVVGDTQYF	TGTGCCAGCACCCTAAGGGCGGGGGCGGTCGTAGGAGATACGCAGTATTTT
TRBV11-1	-	TRBJ1-1	many	CASSDYRVDRFEAFF	TGTGCCAGCAGCGATTACAGGGTGGATCGCTTTGAAGCTTTCTTT
TRBV28	-	TRBJ2-7	few	CASSLGREQYF	TGTGCCAGCAGTTTAGGGCGCGAGCAGTACTTC
TRBV30	-	TRBJ2-3	-	CAWSVRGDTQYF	TGTGCCTGGAGTGTACGGGGAGATACGCAGTATTTT
TRBV10-3	-	TRBJ1-2	-	CAIRPGAGGYTF	TGTGCCATCAGACCGGGAGCGGGTGGCTACACCTTC
TRBV9	-	TRBJ1-1	-	CASSERGVAFF	TGTGCCAGCAGCGAACGGGGGGTCGCTTTCTTT
TRBV6-5	TRBD1	TRBJ1-1	-	CASSYPGQGPEAFF	TGTGCCAGCAGTTACCCTGGACAGGGTCCAGAAGCTTTCTTT
TRBV25-1	-	TRBJ2-4	few	CASSEGNSGNIQYF	TGTGCCAGCAGTGAAGGGAATAGCGGAAACATTCAGTACTTC
TRBV6-5	-	TRBJ1-4	-	CASSYGLNNEKLFF	TGTGCCAGCAGTTACGGGCTGAATAATGAAAAACTGTTTTTT
TRBV19	-	TRBJ1-6	-	CASSIDSGGNSPLHF	TGTGCCAGTAGTATAGATTCGGGCGGGAATTCACCCCTCCACTTT
TRBV27	-	TRBJ1-1	-	CASSPRQDLNTEAFF	TGTGCCAGCAGTCCACGACAAGATTTGAACACTGAAGCTTTCTTT
TRBV6-1	TRBD1	TRBJ1-5	-	CASSGSRTGPNQPQHF	TGTGCCAGCAGTGGATCACGGACAGGGCCAAATCAGCCCCAGCATTTT
TRBV7-7	-	TRBJ2-1	once	CASSLEQEDYNEQFF	TGTGCTAGCAGCCTGGAGCAAGAGGATTACAATGAGCAGTTCTTC
TRBV10-3	TRBD1	TRBJ1-5	-	CAISADRQGAQPQHF	TGTGCCATCAGTGCAGATAGACAGGGGGCCCAGCCCCAGCATTTT
TRBV7-9	TRBD1	TRBJ1-6	-	CASTDAGGRANSPLHF	TGTGCCAGCACCGACGCAGGGGGCCGGGCGAATTCACCCCTCCACTTT
TRBV4-1	-	TRBJ2-1	-	CASSQDPAGGGHNEQFF	TGCGCCAGCAGCCAAGACCCCGCGGGTGGCGGACACAATGAGCAGTTCTTC
TRBV6-2/TRBV6-3	-	TRBJ2-3	-	CASSYSLGGRGDPKTQYF	TGTGCCAGCAGTTACTCCCTAGGGGGACGGGGGGACCCGAAGACGCAGTATTTT